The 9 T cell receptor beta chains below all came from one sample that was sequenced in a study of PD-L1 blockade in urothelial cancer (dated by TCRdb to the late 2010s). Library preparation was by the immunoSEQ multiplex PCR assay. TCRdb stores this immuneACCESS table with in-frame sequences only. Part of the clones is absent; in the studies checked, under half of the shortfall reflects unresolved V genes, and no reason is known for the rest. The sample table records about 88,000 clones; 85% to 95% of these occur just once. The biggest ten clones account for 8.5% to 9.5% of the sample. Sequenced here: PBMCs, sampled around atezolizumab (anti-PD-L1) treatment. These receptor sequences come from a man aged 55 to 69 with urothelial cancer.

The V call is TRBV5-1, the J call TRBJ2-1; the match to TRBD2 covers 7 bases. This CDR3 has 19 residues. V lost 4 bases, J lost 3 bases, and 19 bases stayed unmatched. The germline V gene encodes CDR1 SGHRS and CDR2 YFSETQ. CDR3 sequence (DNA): TGCGCCAGCAGCGGCGAAGGGCGGGGGAGGTTGGAAGGCTACAATGAGCAGTTCTTC. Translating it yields CASSGEGRGRLEGYNEQFF.

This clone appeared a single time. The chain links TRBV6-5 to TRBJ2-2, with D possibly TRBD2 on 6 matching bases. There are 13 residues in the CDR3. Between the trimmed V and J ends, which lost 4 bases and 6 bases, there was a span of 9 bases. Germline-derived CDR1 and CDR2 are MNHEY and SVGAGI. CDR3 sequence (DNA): TGTGCCAGCAGTTGGGGGGAGGCCGGGGAGCTGTTTTTT. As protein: CASSWGEAGELFF.

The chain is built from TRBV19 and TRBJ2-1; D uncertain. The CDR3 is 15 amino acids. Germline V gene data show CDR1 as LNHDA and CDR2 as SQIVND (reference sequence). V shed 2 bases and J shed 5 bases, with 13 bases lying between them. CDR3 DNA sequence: TGTGCCAGTAGTATATATCCGGGTTGGGACAATGAGCAGTTCTTC. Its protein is CASSIYPGWDNEQFF.

The CDR3 here is CSVEGDRATEAFF. CDR3 sequence (DNA): TGCAGCGTTGAGGGGGACAGGGCTACTGAAGCTTTCTTT. The chain recombines TRBV29-1 with TRBJ1-1, with 9 bases identical to TRBD1. The CDR3 has 13 amino acids. Germline lookup yields CDR1 SQVTM and CDR2 ANQGSEA. The trim removed 3 bases at V and 5 bases at J, leaving 4 bases unmatched. The variable domain in full, with the rest retrieved from reference TRBV29-1 and TRBJ1-1, is SAVISQKPSRDICQRGTSLTIQCQVDSQVTMMFWYRQQPGQSLTLIATANQGSEATYESGFVIDKFPISRPNLTFSTLTVSNMSPEDSSIYLCSVEGDRATEAFFGQGTRLTVV.

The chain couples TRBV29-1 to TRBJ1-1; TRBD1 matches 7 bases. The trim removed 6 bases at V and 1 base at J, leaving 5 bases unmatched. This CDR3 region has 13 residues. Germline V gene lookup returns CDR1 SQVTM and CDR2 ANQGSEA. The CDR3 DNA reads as TGCAGCGTGACAGGGTCGGGGAACACTGAAGCTTTCTTT. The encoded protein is CSVTGSGNTEAFF. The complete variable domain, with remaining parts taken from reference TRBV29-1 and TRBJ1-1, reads SAVISQKPSRDICQRGTSLTIQCQVDSQVTMMFWYRQQPGQSLTLIATANQGSEATYESGFVIDKFPISRPNLTFSTLTVSNMSPEDSSIYLCSVTGSGNTEAFFGQGTRLTVV.

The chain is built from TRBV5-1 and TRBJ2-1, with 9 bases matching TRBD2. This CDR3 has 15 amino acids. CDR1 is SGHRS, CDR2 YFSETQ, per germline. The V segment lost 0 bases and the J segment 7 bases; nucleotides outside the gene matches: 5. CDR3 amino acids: CASSLDGSGGNEQFF. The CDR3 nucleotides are TGCGCCAGCAGCTTGGATGGTAGCGGGGGAAATGAGCAGTTCTTC.

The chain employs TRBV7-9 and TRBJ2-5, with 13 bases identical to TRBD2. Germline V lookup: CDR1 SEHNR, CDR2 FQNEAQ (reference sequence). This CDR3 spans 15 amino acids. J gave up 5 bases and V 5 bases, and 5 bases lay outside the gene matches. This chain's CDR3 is CASSPGTSGTETQYF. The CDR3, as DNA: TGTGCCAGCAGCCCGGGGACTAGCGGGACTGAGACCCAGTACTTC.

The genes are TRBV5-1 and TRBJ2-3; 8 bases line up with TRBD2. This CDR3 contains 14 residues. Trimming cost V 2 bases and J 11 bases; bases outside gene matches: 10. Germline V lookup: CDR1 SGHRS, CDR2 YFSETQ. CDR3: CASSFARGEFGQYF. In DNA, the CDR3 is TGCGCCAGCAGCTTCGCGCGGGGGGAGTTCGGGCAGTATTTT. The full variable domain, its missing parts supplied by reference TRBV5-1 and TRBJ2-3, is KAGVTQTPRYLIKTRGQQVTLSCSPISGHRSVSWYQQTPGQGLQFLFEYFSETQRNKGNFPGRFSGRQFSNSRSEMNVSTLELGDSALYLCASSFARGEFGQYFGPGTRLTVL.

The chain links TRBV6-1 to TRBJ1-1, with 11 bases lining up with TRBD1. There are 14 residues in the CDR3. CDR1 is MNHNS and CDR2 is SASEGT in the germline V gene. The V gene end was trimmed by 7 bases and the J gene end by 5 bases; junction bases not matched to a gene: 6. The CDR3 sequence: CASTGQGASTEAFF. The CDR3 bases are TGTGCCAGCACAGGACAGGGGGCGTCTACTGAAGCTTTCTTT.